This T cell receptor (beta chain) was profiled in a study of blood T cell repertoires in COVID-19. Study context: Collection of acute and convalescent COVID-19 samples took place in the United States, Italy and Spain. The cDNA or gDNA used as material had been derived from T cells, B-cell-depleted T cells, or PBMCs.

Under the authors' procedure: Estimation of nucleated cell counts relied on the amplification of reference gene primers. TCRdb's table, derived via immunoSEQ multiplex PCR, lists solely in-frame clones and lacks some. V and J calls and clone size are as listed in that table; D and trimming were resolved from the DNA. The sample lists roughly 120,000 clones, roughly 84% occurring once. This CDR3 spans 14 amino acids. Trimming took off 6 bases at V and 8 bases at J, with 19 bases between the two ends. Germline CDR1 and CDR2: MNHEY and SVGAGI. This receptor was identified in a woman aged 40 to 50 with acute or convalescent COVID-19. Sequenced: peripheral blood. The chain uses TRBV6-5 and TRBJ1-2; D perhaps matches TRBD1 (6 bases). Written as DNA, the CDR3 is TGTGCCAGCAGCTTACGAGCCGGGGGGCTAGGCTACACCTTC. Its protein product is CASSLRAGGLGYTF.